The clone carrying this T cell receptor beta chain has a count of ten or more. The antigen is not known. The source of the sample is a study of breast tumors, draining lymph nodes, adjacent tissues. The study's findings and limits: The data were judged consistent with most tumor T cells coming from lymph node and expanding in tumor. Tumor and nontumor repertoires were significantly more similar in luminal-like than in basal-like breast cancer. The lymph node origin of tumor T cells was framed as consistent with a hypothesis, not demonstrated. Compared with lymph nodes, tumors were less diverse; compared with nontumor tissue, more.

One entry per CDR3 protein results from TCRdb running MiXCR on the multiplex PCR reads. The table includes under 250,000 distinct CDR3 sequences, less than 40% detected once. The germline V and J ends were trimmed by 2 bases and 7 bases, with 8 bases remaining between them. This CDR3 has 13 amino acids. Per germline, CDR1 SEHNR and CDR2 FQNEAQ (reference sequence). Axillary draining lymph nodes of breast cancer patients supplied the node samples. Sequences were obtained from axillary lymph node tissue. This sequence joins TRBV7-9 and TRBJ1-4; D gene uncertain. This clonotype was obtained from a female donor with breast cancer. Some clones in this sample may be carry-over from other donors' samples. Here the CDR3 DNA reads TGTGCCAGCAGCTTAAAGGGAAGTGAAAAACTGTTTTTT. Its protein is CASSLKGSEKLFF. The full variable domain, rest sourced from reference TRBV7-9 and TRBJ1-4, is DTGVSQNPRHKITKRGQNVTFRCDPISEHNRLYWYRQTLGQGPEFLTYFQNEAQLEKSRLLSDRFSAERPKGSFSTLEIQRTEQGDSAMYLCASSLKGSEKLFFGSGTQLSVL.